The 3 T cell receptor beta chains reported below all come from one sample, sequenced in a study of OX40 agonist ivuxolimab in advanced cancers. Library creation used the immunoSEQ multiplex PCR assay. Here the immuneACCESS table is served through TCRdb, limited to in-frame sequences with V and J called. Missing clones are a known gap in these copies; in checked studies unresolved V genes cover under half, and the rest lacks a known reason. This sample has 50,000 to 70,000 clones in its table, and more than 75% of those were observed once. Roughly 13% of the sample comes from the top ten. Sequenced here: CD4+ or CD8+ T cells sorted from blood, sampled in a trial of the OX40 agonist ivuxolimab. These receptors all stem from an adult with an advanced solid tumor such as melanoma, head and neck, liver or kidney cancer.

The chain employs TRBV4-3 and TRBJ2-3; 8 bases are shared with TRBD2. The J segment lost 2 bases and the V segment lost 0 bases, leaving 10 bases of the junction unmatched. The CDR3 is 18 amino acids. The germline gives CDR1 LGHNA, CDR2 YSLEER. DNA of the CDR3: TGCGCCAGCAGCCAAGATTCCAGCCTAGCGGGTTACACAGATACGCAGTATTTT. It specifies CASSQDSSLAGYTDTQYF.

The chain has TRBV10-3 and TRBJ2-7; 8 bases are shared with TRBD1. The CDR3 length is 15 residues. Looked up from germline, CDR1 is ENHRY and CDR2 is SYGVKD. The ends lost 4 bases at V and 1 base at J; junction bases unmatched: 6. The CDR3 nucleotides are TGTGCCATCAGTGGGGGAGGACAGGGATCCTACGAGCAGTACTTC. This gives the protein CAISGGGQGSYEQYF.

The chain employs TRBV7-8 and TRBJ2-1; the match to TRBD2 covers 10 bases. The V gene end was trimmed by 1 base and the J gene end by 5 bases; junction bases not matched to a gene: 5. The germline V gene has CDR1 SGHVS and CDR2 FQNEAQ. The CDR3 has 16 amino acids. This CDR3 reads CASSLEALAGDNEQFF. CDR3 nucleotide sequence: TGTGCCAGCAGCTTAGAGGCCCTAGCGGGGGACAATGAGCAGTTCTTC.